This TCR beta chain was retrieved from a study of Ad26.COV2.S vaccination and SARS-CoV-2 variants. This CDR3 comprises 13 residues. As for treatment: around 19 received Ad26.COV2.S at low or high dose, single or two shots; about five received placebo; per-sample allocation not given. Material that was analyzed had been drawn on day 63 after the first vaccine or placebo injection. The table came from immunoSEQ multiplex PCR; TCRdb's copy has only in-frame clones and leaves some out. The sample shows fewer than 800,000 clones, around 89% of them seen only once. The source was peripheral blood, collected in a trial of Ad26.COV2.S vaccine versus placebo. The chain links TRBV12-2 to TRBJ2-7; the table's D call TRBD2 went unverified against the DNA. TRBV12-2 is listed as a pseudogene. The sequence was collected from a person aged 18-65 years who received the Ad26.COV2.S COVID-19 vaccine or a placebo. The CDR3 nucleotides are TGTGCCTGGGGGGTTTACCGCGCTACAGAGCAGTACTTC. Amino acids: CAWGVYRATEQYF.